The clone carrying this T cell receptor beta chain has only a few counts. Its antigen is not known. The sample belongs to a study of radiation and T cells in renal cell carcinoma. TCRdb keeps only in-frame clones here, not all; method: immunoSEQ multiplex PCR. The top ten hold 15% of the sample, which has roughly 12,000 clones, roughly a third seen once. Broader study findings: No pretreatment tumor biopsies were available for baseline clonotypes.

The CDR3 spans 15 residues. The germline gives CDR1 LGHNA, CDR2 YSLEER. V lost 4 bases to trimming and J lost 2 bases, with 12 bases between them. Treatment given: 15 Gy SBRT to primary tumor, nephrectomy 4 weeks later. The sequenced sample was tumor tissue, obtained from a patient whose treatment included radiotherapy and nephrectomy. The source is a man aged 55 to 70 with renal cell carcinoma. The chain recombines TRBV4-3 with TRBJ1-5; no definite D call. The CDR3 reads CASSPSYLGNQPQHF. The DNA for the CDR3 is TGCGCCAGCAGCCCCTCTTACCTAGGCAATCAGCCCCAGCATTTT.